This TCR beta chain was captured in a study of blood T cell repertoires in COVID-19. About the research overall: Samples came from the United States, Italy and Spain, spanning acute and convalescent COVID-19. In each case, the material was cDNA or gDNA derived from T cells, B-cell-depleted T cells, or PBMCs.

The V gene lost 4 bases and the J gene lost 2 bases, with 15 bases spanning the gap. This CDR3 region has 15 residues. Germline values: CDR1 SGHDT, CDR2 YYEEEE. Original processing methods: Estimates of nucleated cell counts were drawn from the amplification of reference gene primers. The data were produced by immunoSEQ multiplex PCR, yet TCRdb's version contains in-frame clones alone and is incomplete. Clone size and V and J calls were adopted from that table, with D and trimming inferred from the DNA. This table has 75,000 to 90,000 clones, 60% to 80% appearing once. The sequenced material came from peripheral blood. The TCR sequence derives from a man aged 60 to 75 with COVID-19, enrolled during active disease. The V gene is TRBV5-6, the J gene TRBJ1-2, with D tentatively TRBD1 (5 bases). The CDR3 is CASSLRVAGNYGYTF. CDR3 bases: TGTGCCAGCAGCCTCCGGGTGGCAGGGAACTATGGCTACACCTTC.